Listed below are T cell receptor beta chains from one sample, sequenced in a study of blood T cell repertoires in COVID-19. Only in-frame clones appear in the TCRdb table, and some are missing; sequencing was by immunoSEQ multiplex PCR. The sample shows roughly 40,000 clones, around 85% of them seen only once. Sequenced input: peripheral blood. The receptors were sampled from a woman at least 80 years old with acute or convalescent COVID-19. The conserved cysteine and the conserved F or W are not part of the CDR3 here.

TRBJ2-1	TRBV6-5	ASSPGLEVTEQF
TRBJ2-2	TRBV11-2	ASSPQGTTNTGELF
TRBJ2-2	TRBV5-6	ASSPGGRLGNGELF
TRBJ2-7	TRBV3-1/TRBV3-2	ASSLAGNYEQY
TRBJ1-1	TRBV18	ASSLGQSRTEAF
TRBJ2-5	TRBV5-4	ASSRGGRASGREETQY
TRBJ2-2	TRBV7-9	ASSPSPSGELF
TRBJ2-5	TRBV5-4	ASQGLQETQY
TRBJ2-3	TRBV5-5	ASSLTPGRDTDTQY
TRBJ1-2	TRBV28	ASSPGFYGYT
TRBJ2-7	TRBV7-2	ASSPLAGGSYEQY
TRBJ1-1	TRBV15	ATSRPELNTEAF
TRBJ1-5	TRBV11-2	ASSQTTGPGQPQH
TRBJ1-1	TRBV11-2	ASSLDPGSTEAF
TRBJ1-2	TRBV9	ASSVATNFNYGYT
TRBJ1-3	TRBV6-5	ASPLLGGVNTIY
TRBJ1-2	TRBV15	ATSRRQGADYGYT
TRBJ2-7	TRBV5-4	ASSNNYEQY
TRBJ2-7	TRBV7-2	ASSSHSQGAEY
TRBJ2-1	TRBV5-4	ASSRGTGAYNEQF
TRBJ2-7	TRBV28	ASKGLAGAGDYEQY
TRBJ2-5	TRBV19	ASSLTSGSYGYQETQY
TRBJ2-3	TRBV28	ASTPPGVLITDTQY
TRBJ1-2	TRBV19	ASMNSANYGYT